This is a list of T cell receptor beta chains from one sample in a study of T cell responses to AZD1222 COVID-19 vaccine. The repertoire was sequenced with immunoSEQ multiplex PCR; TCRdb's copy has only in-frame clones and lacks some. The sample records more than 100,000 clones, roughly 93% being singletons. The specimen comprised peripheral blood, sampled on day 0 of AZD1222 vaccination. Receptors were obtained from an adult in good health. The CDR3 runs from the conserved cysteine through the conserved F or W.

>TRBV18|TRBJ1-2
CASSPTGTGGDYRYGYTF
>TRBV7-8|TRBJ1-1
CASSPGGRTEAFF
>TRBV2|TRBJ1-5
CASSEGPGRNQPQHF
>TRBV15|TRBJ1-5
CATSRERVGREQAPQHF
>TRBV6-5|TRBJ2-3
CASRKLAGEQDTQYF
>TRBV30|TRBJ1-5
CAWSLGVQGYQPQHF
>TRBV30|TRBJ2-7
CAWSVYNYEQYF
>TRBV5-1|TRBJ1-6
CASSLSGTGYNSPLHF
>TRBV11-3|TRBJ1-1
CASGAGGNTEAFF
>TRBV30|TRBJ1-3
CAWRGNAGNTIYF
>TRBV3-1/TRBV3-2|TRBJ2-7
CASSQSGGPYEQYF
>TRBV7-6|TRBJ1-6
CASSLGQSSSSYNSPLHF
>TRBV6-6|TRBJ2-3
CASSYRQGVFTDTQYF
>TRBV6-5|TRBJ1-6
CASSDRVGNSPLHF
>TRBV10-2|TRBJ1-3
CASSPTNAGNTIYF
>TRBV30|TRBJ1-5
CAWRRGGDQPQHF
>TRBV29-1|TRBJ2-3
CSVGSPMYTDTQYF
>TRBV6-5|TRBJ1-5
CASSYSRNNQPQHF
>TRBV29-1|TRBJ2-3
CSVPGLAGARTDTQYF
>TRBV11-3|TRBJ2-1
CASSLRGVHNEQFF
>TRBV6-2/TRBV6-3|TRBJ2-3
CASSYDTSTDTQYF
>TRBV7-2|TRBJ2-3
CASSLEQADTQYF
>TRBV19|TRBJ1-2
CASSISGFYTF
>TRBV28|TRBJ1-4
CASSPFLTGGFEKLFF
>TRBV7-2|TRBJ1-2
CASSPGFSGYTF
>TRBV4-3|TRBJ2-2
CASSQAPGGNTGELFF
>TRBV27|TRBJ2-3
CASGADTQYF
>TRBV11-1|TRBJ2-3
CASSRTSGRGDTQYF
>TRBV12-3/TRBV12-4|TRBJ2-2
CASSQTGTGELFF
>TRBV3-1/TRBV3-2|TRBJ1-3
CASSQGPGAGNTIYF
>TRBV10-3|TRBJ2-7
CAIGGGQGSEQYF
>TRBV21-1|TRBJ1-5
CASRITGVQQPQHF
>TRBV19|TRBJ1-5
CASSIGNQIAYLNQPQHF